Listed below are T cell receptor beta chains from one sample, sequenced in a study of blood T cell repertoires in COVID-19. Assay used: immunoSEQ multiplex PCR; TCRdb lists only in-frame clones, some missing. The table includes some 120,000 clones, roughly four fifths detected once. What was sequenced was peripheral blood. These receptors originate from a human donor in a cohort sampled during active COVID-19. CDR3s include the opening cysteine and the closing phenylalanine or tryptophan. Fields, in order: J gene, V gene, clone size, CDR3 protein. Size tells how often a clone was seen (once, few, many) or the class of an expanded clone, and some rows leave it out.

TRBJ2-1	TRBV7-9	.	CASRPRGRMSSYNEQFF
TRBJ2-3	TRBV19	.	CASSMTVSTDTQYF
TRBJ1-1	TRBV7-8	.	CASSLGPAEAFF
TRBJ2-7	TRBV6-5	.	CASIGGMAYEQYF
TRBJ2-2	TRBV24-1	.	CATSGAGTGELFF
TRBJ1-4	TRBV18	.	CASSPRRANEKLFF
TRBJ1-5	TRBV19	.	CASSKQGVSNQPQHF
TRBJ2-7	TRBV14	.	CASSQDRGESSYEQYF
TRBJ2-5	TRBV18	once	CASSPLADRGRETQYF
TRBJ1-2	TRBV4-3	.	CASSQVATQGSGYTF
TRBJ2-7	TRBV18	few	CASSLSGLREQYF
TRBJ1-1	TRBV2	once	CASRVNREAFF
TRBJ2-1	TRBV15	.	CATSRDQRAASVNEQFF
TRBJ2-5	TRBV13	.	CASSHRGQQETQYF
TRBJ1-1	TRBV5-6	few	CASSLPTGGTEAFF
TRBJ2-1	TRBV6-2/TRBV6-3	.	CASSYDHGTSGLF
TRBJ2-6	TRBV2	.	CASSEASTGGSGANVLTF
TRBJ1-2	TRBV6-2/TRBV6-3	.	CASSMDRGTGYTF
TRBJ2-2	TRBV6-2/TRBV6-3	.	CASSAPYQANTGELFF
TRBJ2-5	TRBV7-2	.	CASSNRAAETQYF
TRBJ1-2	TRBV7-9	.	CASSPPGVAGYGYTF
TRBJ2-3	TRBV7-6	once	CASSRSGRGASTDTQYF
TRBJ2-7	TRBV29-1	.	CSVYGTSGTYEQYF
TRBJ1-1	TRBV19	.	CASTPDRVTEAFF
TRBJ2-7	TRBV7-9	.	CASSLHSSSYEQYF
TRBJ2-3	TRBV7-3	.	CASSVGGDGTQYF
TRBJ2-3	TRBV5-1	.	CASSEGGASTDTQYF
TRBJ2-7	TRBV15	.	CATSRDSGSLFYEQYF